The clone carrying this TCR beta chain was detected ten times or more. The sample belongs to a study of human T cells and chemical hapten exposure. Regarding time point: pre-sensitization, week 0. Treatment reported: therapeutic diphenylcyclopropenone sensitization with weekly scalp DPC. The CDR3 sequence is 13 residues long. Germline loops: CDR1 ENHRY, CDR2 SYGVKD. V lost 4 bases, J lost 8 bases, and 2 bases stayed unmatched. MiXCR, run by TCRdb on the RACE reads, gives a single entry per CDR3 protein. The sample includes over 300,000 distinct CDR3 sequences, roughly 5.3% of them seen just once. The chain couples TRBV10-3 to TRBJ2-1, with 10 bases fitting TRBD1. This specimen consisted of whole blood, obtained in connection with sensitization to the hapten diphenylcyclopropenone (DPC). The sequence was obtained from a woman in her fifties or sixties with alopecia areata. Some clones in this sample may be carry-over from other donors' samples. The CDR3 DNA sequence: TGTGCCATCAGTGGACAGGGGGCCCATGAGCAGTTCTTC. It translates to CAISGQGAHEQFF.